The rows below give T cell receptor beta chains drawn from one sample of a study of T-cell reconstitution after alpha-beta-depleted transplantation in children. TCRdb processed the PCR reads anew with MiXCR; each CDR3 protein has one entry. In the table there are fewer than 200,000 distinct CDR3 sequences, over 5.5% of which are singletons. The starting material was PBMCs from the stem cell graft donor, obtained from the stem cell graft. All receptors come from a human donor who donated a stem cell graft to a child with Wiskott-Aldrich syndrome. Each CDR3 is given with its conserved first and last residue. A D gene is named only where the DNA matches it firmly. Clone size appears in some rows only: once, few, many, or a class for an expanded clone.

v_call	clone_size	d_call	j_call	cdr3_nt	cdr3_aa
TRBV5-1	many	TRBD1	TRBJ2-7	TGCGCCAGCAGCTTGGGGGACAGGGGATCATACGAGCAGTACTTC	CASSLGDRGSYEQYF
TRBV29-1	-	-	TRBJ2-3	TGCAGCGTTGAGTACAGGTTCGGGAGCCCAGATACGCAGTATTTT	CSVEYRFGSPDTQYF
TRBV20-1	many	TRBD1	TRBJ1-2	TGCAGTGCTACACAGGGGGCTGCCTATGGCTACACCTTC	CSATQGAAYGYTF
TRBV6-1	many	TRBD1	TRBJ1-4	TGTGCCAGCAGTGGGCCGGACAGGGTAGCCAATGAAAAACTGTTTTTT	CASSGPDRVANEKLFF
TRBV7-2	many	TRBD2	TRBJ2-1	TGTGCCAGCAGCTTCCGGACTAGCGGGGGCAATGAGCAGTTCTTC	CASSFRTSGGNEQFF
TRBV20-1	many	-	TRBJ2-7	TGCAGTGCTCCACGGGGTAACGAGCAGTACTTC	CSAPRGNEQYF
TRBV6-2/TRBV6-3	few	TRBD1	TRBJ2-5	TGTGCCAGCAGTTATCGGACAGGGACGACCCAGTACTTC	CASSYRTGTTQYF
TRBV2	many	-	TRBJ1-1	TGTGCCAGCATCCTGTACATGAACACTGAAGCTTTCTTT	CASILYMNTEAFF
TRBV20-1	many	-	TRBJ2-2	TGCAGTGCTAGACGGACCGGGGAGCTGTTTTTT	CSARRTGELFF
TRBV7-2	many	-	TRBJ2-7	TGTGCCAGCAGCCTTAGAGCGGGCCCCGACTACGAGCAGTACTTC	CASSLRAGPDYEQYF
TRBV5-1	many	-	TRBJ2-2	TGCGCCAGCAGCTTGGAGGGTGCCGGGGAGCTGTTTTTT	CASSLEGAGELFF
TRBV24-1	many	TRBD1	TRBJ2-1	TGTGCCACCAGGCCTGCAGGGACAGGGTCCATTGAGCAGTTCTTC	CATRPAGTGSIEQFF
TRBV6-1	-	-	TRBJ2-7	TGTGCCAGCCGGGATCCCGGACAGAAACAGTACTTC	CASRDPGQKQYF
TRBV7-9	many	TRBD1	TRBJ1-2	TGTGCCAGCAGCCCCAGACAGGGGTATGGCTACACCTTC	CASSPRQGYGYTF
TRBV23-1	-	TRBD1	TRBJ2-7	TGCGCCAGCAGTCAGTACAGGGGATCCTACGAGCAGTACTTC	CASSQYRGSYEQYF
TRBV6-1	many	-	TRBJ1-5	TGTGCCAGCAGTGAAGGCGCGGCGGATCAGCCCCAGCATTTT	CASSEGAADQPQHF
TRBV28	-	TRBD2	TRBJ2-1	TGTGCCAGCAGAACCACCGGTAGCGGGAGTAAGTATGAGCAGTTCTTC	CASRTTGSGSKYEQFF
TRBV7-8	-	-	TRBJ1-4	TGTGCCAGCAGCTTACAGACAGTCGGCGAAAAACTGTTTTTT	CASSLQTVGEKLFF
TRBV20-1	few	-	TRBJ2-5	TGCAGTGTTAGAGATAGGTCGGGCCCAAGGGAGACCCAGTACTTC	CSVRDRSGPRETQYF
TRBV12-3/TRBV12-4	many	-	TRBJ1-1	TGTGTCAGCAGTTTATCGATAGAGAAAGCTTTCTTT	CVSSLSIEKAFF
TRBV29-1	many	-	TRBJ1-1	TGCAGCGTGGGCACCGGGTCCCTGCGGACTGAAGCTTTCTTT	CSVGTGSLRTEAFF
TRBV25-1	many	-	TRBJ2-7	TGTGCCAGCAGTGAATACTCCTACGAGCAGTACTTC	CASSEYSYEQYF
TRBV5-1	many	-	TRBJ1-1	TGCGCCAGCACCGCTGGAGGAGGTAATACTGAAGCTTTCTTT	CASTAGGGNTEAFF
TRBV18	-	-	TRBJ2-3	TGTGCCAGCTCACCTACCAGGGCCGATACGCAGTATTTT	CASSPTRADTQYF
TRBV24-1	few	-	TRBJ1-2	TGTGCCACCAGTGATTCCCCATTTGGCTACACCTTC	CATSDSPFGYTF
TRBV20-1	many	-	TRBJ1-6	TGCAGTGCTAGAGGGTTTTTTACCTTAATCTTAGGTTCACCCCTCCACTTT	CSARGFFTLILGSPLHF
TRBV5-1	many	TRBD1	TRBJ2-3	TGCGCCAGCAGCCCAGGACAGGGAACAGATACGCAGTATTTT	CASSPGQGTDTQYF
TRBV5-5	many	-	TRBJ2-3	TGTGCCAGCAGCTTGTCGCCTCGTAGCACAGATACGCAGTATTTT	CASSLSPRSTDTQYF
TRBV5-1	few	TRBD1	TRBJ1-4	TGCGCCAGCAGCCGGACAGGGGGAGATGAAAAACTGTTTTTT	CASSRTGGDEKLFF
TRBV10-1	many	-	TRBJ2-3	TGCGCCAGCAGTGAGAGGGTAGTAGCTACAGATACGCAGTATTTT	CASSERVVATDTQYF
TRBV20-1	many	-	TRBJ2-5	TGCAGTGCCTACCTAGCCTTAACCGGGAGACCAGGGACCCAGTACTTC	CSAYLALTGRPGTQYF
TRBV4-1	many	-	TRBJ1-1	TGCGCCAGCAGCCAAAACAGGGCCATGAACACTGAAGCTTTCTTT	CASSQNRAMNTEAFF
TRBV20-1	many	-	TRBJ1-2	TGCAGTGCTGGCAGGGCGGAGATCAATGGCTACACCTTC	CSAGRAEINGYTF
TRBV6-1	many	-	TRBJ1-2	TGTGCCAAAAGTGAGGGATCAGGATATGGCTACACCTTC	CAKSEGSGYGYTF
TRBV4-3	few	-	TRBJ2-3	TGCGCCAGCAGCCCCGCCTATGGGGAGAGAGATACGCAGTATTTT	CASSPAYGERDTQYF
TRBV6-5	-	TRBD1	TRBJ1-3	TGTGCCAGCAGTTACTCGCGAGGGGGCCCCTTATCTGGAAACACCATATATTTT	CASSYSRGGPLSGNTIYF
TRBV13	many	-	TRBJ2-7	TGTGCCAGCAGCTTAGTAAACGAGCAGTACTTC	CASSLVNEQYF
TRBV20-1	many	-	TRBJ2-7	TGCAGTGCTACGAACTACGAGCAGTACTTC	CSATNYEQYF
TRBV6-6	many	-	TRBJ2-3	TGTGCCAGCAGTCCCCCGTGGGATACGCAGTATTTT	CASSPPWDTQYF
TRBV12-3/TRBV12-4	many	-	TRBJ1-2	TGTGCCAGCAGCACCCCTGACACAGGGCGGATTGCTGGCTACACCTTC	CASSTPDTGRIAGYTF
TRBV12-3/TRBV12-4	few	-	TRBJ1-2	TGTGCCAGCAGTCCTACCCCCGACAGTGGCCGGGGCTACACCTTC	CASSPTPDSGRGYTF
TRBV20-1	many	TRBD2	TRBJ2-1	TGCAGTGCTATTCGGGGGAGGGCCTACAATGAGCAGTTCTTC	CSAIRGRAYNEQFF
TRBV20-1	many	-	TRBJ1-4	TGCAGTGCTAGAGAGACGGGGGCGGCTAATGAAAAACTGTTTTTT	CSARETGAANEKLFF
TRBV11-2	many	TRBD2	TRBJ2-7	TGTGCCAGCAGCTTAGAATCCGGGGGACTACCTTTCACCGAGCAGTACTTC	CASSLESGGLPFTEQYF
TRBV15	many	-	TRBJ2-5	TGTGCCACCAGCAGACCCCAAGAGACCCAGTACTTC	CATSRPQETQYF
TRBV29-1	few	-	TRBJ1-4	TGCAGCGCCGCACCACAGCTAAATGAAAAACTGTTTTTT	CSAAPQLNEKLFF
TRBV29-1	many	-	TRBJ2-7	TGCAGCGTTGAATCGACCGGCACCTACGAGCAGTACTTC	CSVESTGTYEQYF
TRBV5-1	many	TRBD1	TRBJ2-7	TGCGCCAGCAGCCCCCGGACAGGGCCCGAGCGCGAGCAGTACTTC	CASSPRTGPEREQYF
TRBV2	-	TRBD2	TRBJ2-3	TGTACCCGCAGCTCCACTCCGGGACTAGCCCCTCCAATCACAGATACGCAGTATTTT	CTRSSTPGLAPPITDTQYF
TRBV4-2	many	-	TRBJ2-3	TGTGCCAGCAGCCAAGATGGGCAGGGGGGAACAGATACGCAGTATTTT	CASSQDGQGGTDTQYF